The 6 T cell receptor beta chains in this list originate from one sample, sequenced in a study of T cells in Graves' hyperthyroidism and ophthalmopathy. Researchers amplified the TCR beta CDR3 regions from RNA transcripts. With the HTBI primer set, the TCR CDR3 went through a first round of RT-PCR. TCRdb itself ran the multiplex PCR reads through MiXCR, one entry per CDR3 protein. The data contain approximately 620,000 distinct CDR3 sequences, approximately 14% of them singletons. The sequencing input was blood. These receptors were obtained from a woman in her twenties or thirties with Graves' hyperthyroidism that later progressed to Graves' ophthalmopathy.

This clonotype was seen a few times. V usage is TRBV12-3 or TRBV12-4 and J usage is TRBJ1-2; possible D gene TRBD1, 6 bases. The V end lost 2 bases, the J end lost 5 bases, and 9 bases lay between the germline ends. There are 13 residues in the CDR3. The CDR3 loop reads CASSLWGAYGYTF. CDR3 bases: TGTGCCAGCAGTTTATGGGGGGCATATGGCTACACCTTC.

This clonotype has a handful of counts. This chain connects TRBV15 to TRBJ2-7; D is uncertain. V dropped 0 bases and J dropped 4 bases, with 4 bases sitting between them. The CDR3 contains 12 residues. CDR1 LNHNV and CDR2 YYDKDF come from the germline V gene (reference sequence). CDR3 sequence: CATSRDGYEQYF. CDR3 bases: TGTGCCACCAGCAGAGATGGGTACGAGCAGTACTTC.

The table lists this clonotype with a few counts. The rearrangement links TRBV6-1 to TRBJ2-7; D unresolved. The CDR3 extends over 12 amino acids. Germline V gene sequence: CDR1 MNHNS, CDR2 SASEGT. Deletions cut 11 bases from V and 2 bases from J, with 13 bases between. The CDR3 DNA follows: TGTGCCTCAAAGGGCAGAGCCTACGAGCAGTACTTC. Translation gives CASKGRAYEQYF.

The rearrangement uses TRBV7-9 and TRBJ2-1; 8 bases are a match to TRBD2. In germline, CDR1 is SEHNR, CDR2 FQNEAQ (reference sequence). The CDR3 loop spans 13 amino acids. V trimming: 5 bases; J trimming: 8 bases; junction bases outside the gene matches: 5. The CDR3 DNA reads as TGTGCCAGCAGCCTGACGACTAGCGATGAGCAGTTCTTC. This sequence encodes CASSLTTSDEQFF.

This clonotype was recorded a few times. The V and J genes are TRBV30 and TRBJ2-7; possibly TRBD2 for D (6 bases). Trimming stripped 5 bases from V and 5 bases from J, with 13 bases between. The CDR3 sequence is 12 residues long. CDR1 is GTSNPN, CDR2 SVGIG, per germline (reference sequence). The CDR3 coding sequence is TGTGCCTGGGGGAGGTTGAGAGACGAGCAGTACTTC. Protein: CAWGRLRDEQYF.

CDR3 bases: TGTGCCAGCAGCCAGCGTTACTCAGGCACAGATACGCAGTATTTT. Translated: CASSQRYSGTDTQYF. The rearrangement uses TRBV3-1 and TRBJ2-3, with no clear D. V was trimmed by 3 bases and J by 1 base, leaving 11 bases between them. CDR1 is LGHDT, CDR2 YNNKEL, per germline (reference sequence). The CDR3 extends over 15 amino acids.